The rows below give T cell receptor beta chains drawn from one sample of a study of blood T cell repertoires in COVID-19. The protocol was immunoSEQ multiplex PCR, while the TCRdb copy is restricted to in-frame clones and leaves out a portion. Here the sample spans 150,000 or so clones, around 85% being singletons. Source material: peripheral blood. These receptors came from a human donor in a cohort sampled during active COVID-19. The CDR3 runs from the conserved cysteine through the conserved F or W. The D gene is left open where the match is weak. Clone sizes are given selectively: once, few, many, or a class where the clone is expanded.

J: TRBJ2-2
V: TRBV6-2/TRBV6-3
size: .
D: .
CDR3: CASSYLETGRGWTGELFF
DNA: TGTGCCAGCAGTTACTTGGAGACAGGAAGGGGGTGGACCGGGGAGCTGTTTTTT

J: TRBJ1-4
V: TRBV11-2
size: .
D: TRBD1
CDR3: CASSFVPRGLNEKLFF
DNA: TGTGCCAGCAGCTTTGTCCCCAGGGGGCTTAATGAAAAACTGTTTTTT

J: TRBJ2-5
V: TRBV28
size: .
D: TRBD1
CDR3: CATEPGQGRQETQYF
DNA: TGTGCCACCGAGCCGGGACAGGGGCGACAAGAGACCCAGTACTTC

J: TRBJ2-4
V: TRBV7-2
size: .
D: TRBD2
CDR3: CASSSSSGGRSKNIQYF
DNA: TGTGCCAGCAGCTCCTCGTCGGGGGGTAGATCCAAAAACATTCAGTACTTC

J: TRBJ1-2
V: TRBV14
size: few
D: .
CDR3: CASSQDRRGWGYTF
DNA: TGTGCCAGCAGCCAAGATCGGAGGGGCTGGGGCTACACCTTC

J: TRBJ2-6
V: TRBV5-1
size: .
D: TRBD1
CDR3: CASSAGGDRSGANVLTF
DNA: TGCGCCAGCAGCGCAGGGGGCGACCGCTCTGGGGCCAACGTCCTGACTTTC

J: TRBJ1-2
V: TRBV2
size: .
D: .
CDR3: CASSSGTTRDYGYTF
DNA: TGTGCCAGCAGCTCCGGGACAACGAGGGACTATGGCTACACCTTC

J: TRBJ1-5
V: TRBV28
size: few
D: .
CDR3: CASSFSRRGNQPQHF
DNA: TGTGCCAGCAGTTTCTCTAGGCGGGGCAATCAGCCCCAGCATTTT

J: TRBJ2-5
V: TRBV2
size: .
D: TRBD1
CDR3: CASSRDRGQETQYF
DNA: TGTGCCAGCAGCCGGGACAGGGGCCAAGAGACCCAGTACTTC

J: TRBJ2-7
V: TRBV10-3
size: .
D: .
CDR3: CAVLPEQNTSYEQYF
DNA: TGTGCCGTCCTCCCCGAGCAGAACACTAGTTACGAGCAGTACTTC

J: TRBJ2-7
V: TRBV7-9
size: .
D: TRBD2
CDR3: CASTGEGMGSYEQYF
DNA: TGTGCCAGCACTGGGGAGGGTATGGGGTCCTACGAGCAGTACTTC

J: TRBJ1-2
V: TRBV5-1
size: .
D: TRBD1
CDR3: CASSWGAATGNGYTF
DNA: TGCGCCAGCAGCTGGGGAGCTGCGACAGGGAATGGCTACACCTTC